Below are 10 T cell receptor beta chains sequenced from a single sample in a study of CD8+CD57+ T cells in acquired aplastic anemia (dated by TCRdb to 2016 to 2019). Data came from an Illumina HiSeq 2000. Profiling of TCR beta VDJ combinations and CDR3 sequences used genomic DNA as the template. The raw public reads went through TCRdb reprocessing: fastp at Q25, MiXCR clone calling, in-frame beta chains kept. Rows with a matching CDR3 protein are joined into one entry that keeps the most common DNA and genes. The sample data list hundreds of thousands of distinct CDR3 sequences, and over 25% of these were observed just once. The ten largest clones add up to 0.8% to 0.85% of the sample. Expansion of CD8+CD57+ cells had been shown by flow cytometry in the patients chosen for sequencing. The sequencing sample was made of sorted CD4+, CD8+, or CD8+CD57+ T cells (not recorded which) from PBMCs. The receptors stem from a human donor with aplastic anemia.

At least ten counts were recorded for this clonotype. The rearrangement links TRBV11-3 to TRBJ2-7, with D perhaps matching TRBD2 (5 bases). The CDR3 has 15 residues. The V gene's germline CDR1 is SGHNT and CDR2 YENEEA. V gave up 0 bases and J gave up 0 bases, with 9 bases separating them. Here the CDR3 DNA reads TGTGCCAGCAGCTTAGAAGGCGGGTCCTCCTACGAGCAGTACTTC. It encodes CASSLEGGSSYEQYF.

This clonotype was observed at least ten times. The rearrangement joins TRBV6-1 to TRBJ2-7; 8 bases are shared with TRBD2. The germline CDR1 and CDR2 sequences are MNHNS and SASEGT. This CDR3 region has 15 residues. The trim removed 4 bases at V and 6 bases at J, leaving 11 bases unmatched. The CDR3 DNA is TGTGCCAGCAGTGTGGCAGCCGGCGGGGGGTTCGAGCAGTACTTC. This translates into CASSVAAGGGFEQYF.

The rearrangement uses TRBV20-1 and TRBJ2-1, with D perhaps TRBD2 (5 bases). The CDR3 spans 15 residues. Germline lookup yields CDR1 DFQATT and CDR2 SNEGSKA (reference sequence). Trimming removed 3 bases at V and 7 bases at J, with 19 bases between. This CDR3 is CSASVVAGDQNEQFF. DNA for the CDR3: TGCAGTGCTAGTGTCGTCGCGGGCGATCAAAATGAGCAGTTCTTC.

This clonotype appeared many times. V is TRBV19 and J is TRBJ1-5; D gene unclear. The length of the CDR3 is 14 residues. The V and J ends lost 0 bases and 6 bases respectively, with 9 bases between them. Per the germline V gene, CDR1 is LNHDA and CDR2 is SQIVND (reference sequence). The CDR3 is CASSIEAGTQPQHF. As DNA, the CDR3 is TGTGCCAGTAGTATAGAGGCAGGAACTCAGCCCCAGCATTTT.

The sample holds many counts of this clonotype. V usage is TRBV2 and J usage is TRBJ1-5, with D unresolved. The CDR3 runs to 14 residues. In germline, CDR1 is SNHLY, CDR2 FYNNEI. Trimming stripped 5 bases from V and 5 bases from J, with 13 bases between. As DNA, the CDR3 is TGTGCCAGCAGTAAACGACCGGTTGATCAGCCCCAGCATTTT. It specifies CASSKRPVDQPQHF.

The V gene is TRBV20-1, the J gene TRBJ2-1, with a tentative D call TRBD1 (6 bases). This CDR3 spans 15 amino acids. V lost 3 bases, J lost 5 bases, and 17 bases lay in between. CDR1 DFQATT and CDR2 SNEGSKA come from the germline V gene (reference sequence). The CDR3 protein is CSARLRGHLDNEQFF. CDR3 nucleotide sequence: TGCAGTGCTAGGCTTCGGGGACACCTTGACAATGAGCAGTTCTTC.

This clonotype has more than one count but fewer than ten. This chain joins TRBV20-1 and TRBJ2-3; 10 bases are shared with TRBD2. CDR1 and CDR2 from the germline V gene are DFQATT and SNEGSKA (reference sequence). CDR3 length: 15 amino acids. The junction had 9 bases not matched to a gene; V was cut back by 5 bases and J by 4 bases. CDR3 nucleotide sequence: TGCAGTGCTCTCCCAGCTAGCGGGAGTGCAGATACGCAGTATTTT. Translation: CSALPASGSADTQYF.

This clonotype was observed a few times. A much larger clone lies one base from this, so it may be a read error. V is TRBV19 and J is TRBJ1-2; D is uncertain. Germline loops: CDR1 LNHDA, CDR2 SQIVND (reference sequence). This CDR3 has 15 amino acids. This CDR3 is CASSIVGRRNYGYIF. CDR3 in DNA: TGTGCCAGTAGTATAGTGGGCAGAAGAAACTATGGCTACATCTTC.

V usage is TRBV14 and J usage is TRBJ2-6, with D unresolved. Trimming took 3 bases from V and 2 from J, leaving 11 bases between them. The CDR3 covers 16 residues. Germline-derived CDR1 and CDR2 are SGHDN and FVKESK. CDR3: CASSQLIGPGANVLTF. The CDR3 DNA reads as TGTGCCAGCAGCCAGTTGATTGGTCCTGGGGCCAACGTCCTGACTTTC. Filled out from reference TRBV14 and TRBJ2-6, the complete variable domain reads EAGVTQFPSHSVIEKGQTVTLRCDPISGHDNLYWYRRVMGKEIKFLLHFVKESKQDESGMPNNRFLAERTGGTYSTLKVQPAELEDSGVYFCASSQLIGPGANVLTFGAGSRLTVL.

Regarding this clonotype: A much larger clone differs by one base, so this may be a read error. The CDR3 DNA is TGTCCCATCAGCGCCGGGACAGGGGGCCTCAATCAGCCCCAGCATTTT. Protein product: CPISAGTGGLNQPQHF. The V call is TRBV10-3, the J call TRBJ1-5, with 12 nucleotides matching TRBD1. CDR3 length: 16 amino acids. Germline values: CDR1 ENHRY, CDR2 SYGVKD.